A selection of T cell receptor beta chains follows, all from one sample in a study of T cells in Graves' hyperthyroidism and ophthalmopathy. Each CDR3 protein gets one entry after TCRdb re-called the multiplex PCR reads with MiXCR. The data contain some 300,000 distinct CDR3 sequences, roughly 14% of them singletons. The specimen sequenced was blood. The source of these receptors is a woman in her 30s with Graves' hyperthyroidism that later progressed to Graves' ophthalmopathy. Both conserved end residues are part of each CDR3. The order of the fields is D gene, V gene, clone size, J gene, CDR3 protein, CDR3 DNA. A D gene is named only where the DNA matches it firmly. Clone sizes are given selectively: once, few, many, or a class where the clone is expanded.

d_gene: TRBD1; v_gene: TRBV20-1; abundance: .; j_gene: TRBJ2-5; CDR3aa: CSAPRTGTRETQYF; CDR3nt: TGCAGTGCTCCTCGGACAGGGACAAGGGAGACCCAGTACTTC
d_gene: .; v_gene: TRBV28; abundance: many; j_gene: TRBJ2-7; CDR3aa: CASRGDVNLPIYEQYF; CDR3nt: TGTGCCAGCAGGGGGGACGTGAACCTACCTATCTACGAGCAGTACTTC
d_gene: TRBD1; v_gene: TRBV5-6; abundance: .; j_gene: TRBJ1-1; CDR3aa: CASSIQGWTEAFF; CDR3nt: TGTGCCAGCAGCATACAGGGGTGGACTGAAGCTTTCTTT
d_gene: .; v_gene: TRBV20-1; abundance: few; j_gene: TRBJ2-5; CDR3aa: CSARDLPKGQETQYF; CDR3nt: TGCAGTGCTAGAGATCTCCCAAAGGGTCAAGAGACCCAGTACTTC
d_gene: .; v_gene: TRBV11-2; abundance: many; j_gene: TRBJ2-1; CDR3aa: CASSLGSSGHYNEQFF; CDR3nt: TGTGCCAGCAGCTTAGGTTCCAGCGGACACTACAATGAGCAGTTCTTC
d_gene: TRBD2; v_gene: TRBV3-1; abundance: many; j_gene: TRBJ2-7; CDR3aa: CASSQALAGGHEQYF; CDR3nt: TGTGCCAGCAGCCAAGCGCTAGCGGGAGGTCACGAGCAGTACTTC
d_gene: .; v_gene: TRBV20-1; abundance: many; j_gene: TRBJ2-2; CDR3aa: CSARDWLENTGELFF; CDR3nt: TGCAGTGCTAGAGATTGGCTAGAGAACACCGGGGAGCTGTTTTTT
d_gene: TRBD1; v_gene: TRBV20-1; abundance: many; j_gene: TRBJ1-5; CDR3aa: CSALGQGGLNQPQHF; CDR3nt: TGCAGTGCTTTGGGACAGGGGGGCCTCAATCAGCCCCAGCATTTT
d_gene: TRBD1; v_gene: TRBV12-3/TRBV12-4; abundance: many; j_gene: TRBJ1-2; CDR3aa: CASRGQRYGYTF; CDR3nt: TGTGCCAGCAGGGGACAGCGCTATGGCTACACCTTC
d_gene: .; v_gene: TRBV5-6; abundance: few; j_gene: TRBJ2-7; CDR3aa: CASSRSPDYEQYF; CDR3nt: TGTGCCAGCAGCAGGTCCCCGGACTACGAGCAGTACTTC
d_gene: .; v_gene: TRBV7-9; abundance: many; j_gene: TRBJ2-1; CDR3aa: CASSLVQLGVAVSSYNEQFF; CDR3nt: TGTGCCAGCAGCTTAGTTCAATTAGGAGTAGCGGTGAGCTCCTACAATGAGCAGTTCTTC
d_gene: TRBD2; v_gene: TRBV12-3/TRBV12-4; abundance: many; j_gene: TRBJ2-1; CDR3aa: CASSLRLAGGPGNEQFF; CDR3nt: TGTGCCAGCAGTTTACGTCTAGCGGGAGGGCCGGGGAATGAGCAGTTCTTC
d_gene: TRBD1; v_gene: TRBV5-6; abundance: few; j_gene: TRBJ1-4; CDR3aa: CASSSETGEGNEKLFF; CDR3nt: TGTGCCAGCAGCTCAGAGACAGGGGAGGGTAATGAAAAACTGTTTTTT
d_gene: TRBD1; v_gene: TRBV4-3; abundance: many; j_gene: TRBJ1-2; CDR3aa: CASSQEPTTTGVGGYTF; CDR3nt: TGCGCCAGCAGCCAAGAGCCGACGACGACAGGGGTCGGAGGCTACACCTTC
d_gene: TRBD1; v_gene: TRBV6-1; abundance: many; j_gene: TRBJ2-7; CDR3aa: CASSRASGQGFYEQYF; CDR3nt: TGTGCCAGCAGTAGAGCCTCGGGACAGGGGTTCTACGAGCAGTACTTC
d_gene: .; v_gene: TRBV7-2; abundance: many; j_gene: TRBJ1-1; CDR3aa: CASSLEVPLRNTEAFF; CDR3nt: TGTGCCAGCAGCTTAGAGGTTCCCCTCCGGAACACTGAAGCTTTCTTT
d_gene: TRBD2; v_gene: TRBV2; abundance: .; j_gene: TRBJ2-1; CDR3aa: CASSYLAGGFYNEQFF; CDR3nt: TGTGCCAGCAGTTATTTAGCGGGAGGGTTCTACAATGAGCAGTTCTTC
d_gene: .; v_gene: TRBV7-9; abundance: .; j_gene: TRBJ2-6; CDR3aa: CASSFWLEHGTRSGANVLTF; CDR3nt: TGTGCCAGCAGCTTTTGGCTCGAGCACGGGACCCGCTCTGGGGCCAACGTCCTGACTTTC
d_gene: TRBD1; v_gene: TRBV6-2/TRBV6-3; abundance: few; j_gene: TRBJ1-5; CDR3aa: CASSYLKGGKQPQHF; CDR3nt: TGTGCCAGCAGTTACTTAAAAGGGGGCAAGCAGCCCCAGCATTTT
d_gene: .; v_gene: TRBV5-6; abundance: .; j_gene: TRBJ2-3; CDR3aa: CASSGYYRTQYF; CDR3nt: TGTGCCAGCAGCGGTTACTACAGAACGCAGTATTTT
d_gene: .; v_gene: TRBV9; abundance: .; j_gene: TRBJ1-3; CDR3aa: CASSVLGSEGNTIYF; CDR3nt: TGTGCCAGCAGCGTGCTGGGGTCGGAAGGAAACACCATATATTTT
d_gene: .; v_gene: TRBV6-1; abundance: .; j_gene: TRBJ1-5; CDR3aa: CASRRTGTNQPQHF; CDR3nt: TGTGCCAGCAGGCGCACGGGAACCAATCAGCCCCAGCATTTT
d_gene: .; v_gene: TRBV20-1; abundance: many; j_gene: TRBJ2-3; CDR3aa: CSGSRSYTDTQYF; CDR3nt: TGCAGTGGATCGCGAAGCTACACAGATACGCAGTATTTT
d_gene: .; v_gene: TRBV28; abundance: many; j_gene: TRBJ2-2; CDR3aa: CASSPRVYTGELFF; CDR3nt: TGTGCCAGCAGTCCCCGGGTTTACACCGGGGAGCTGTTTTTT
d_gene: TRBD2; v_gene: TRBV28; abundance: many; j_gene: TRBJ2-1; CDR3aa: CASSSWGTSGRNEQFF; CDR3nt: TGTGCCAGCAGTTCATGGGGGACTAGCGGGAGAAATGAGCAGTTCTTC
d_gene: .; v_gene: TRBV7-9; abundance: few; j_gene: TRBJ1-6; CDR3aa: CASTDGIVPLHF; CDR3nt: TGTGCCAGCACGGACGGGATTGTACCCCTCCACTTT
d_gene: .; v_gene: TRBV3-1; abundance: many; j_gene: TRBJ1-2; CDR3aa: CASSPDGGGYGYTF; CDR3nt: TGTGCCAGCAGCCCTGATGGGGGTGGCTATGGCTACACCTTC
d_gene: .; v_gene: TRBV19; abundance: .; j_gene: TRBJ1-5; CDR3aa: CASSMGMRASNQPQHF; CDR3nt: TGTGCCAGTAGTATGGGGATGAGGGCCTCAAATCAGCCCCAGCATTTT
d_gene: TRBD1; v_gene: TRBV7-9; abundance: many; j_gene: TRBJ2-1; CDR3aa: CASRKGTGGSNEQFF; CDR3nt: TGTGCCAGCAGAAAAGGGACAGGGGGAAGCAATGAGCAGTTCTTC
d_gene: TRBD2; v_gene: TRBV7-2; abundance: .; j_gene: TRBJ2-7; CDR3aa: CASSLGLSGGVYEQYF; CDR3nt: TGTGCCAGCAGCTTAGGACTTAGCGGGGGGGTTTACGAGCAGTACTTC
d_gene: .; v_gene: TRBV20-1; abundance: many; j_gene: TRBJ2-7; CDR3aa: CSARENTLEQYF; CDR3nt: TGCAGTGCTAGAGAAAACACCCTCGAGCAGTACTTC
d_gene: TRBD2; v_gene: TRBV13; abundance: many; j_gene: TRBJ2-3; CDR3aa: CASSFRTSGSSGTQYF; CDR3nt: TGTGCCAGCAGCTTTCGGACTAGCGGGAGTTCGGGTACGCAGTATTTT
d_gene: .; v_gene: TRBV28; abundance: many; j_gene: TRBJ1-1; CDR3aa: CASSPIKDWAPEAFF; CDR3nt: TGTGCCAGCAGTCCGATCAAAGATTGGGCCCCTGAAGCTTTCTTT
d_gene: TRBD2; v_gene: TRBV30; abundance: few; j_gene: TRBJ2-3; CDR3aa: CAWRGLAGEGVHTDTQYF; CDR3nt: TGTGCCTGGAGGGGACTAGCGGGAGAGGGGGTGCACACAGATACGCAGTATTTT
d_gene: TRBD2; v_gene: TRBV20-1; abundance: many; j_gene: TRBJ2-3; CDR3aa: CSARIASGDTQYF; CDR3nt: TGCAGTGCTAGAATCGCTAGCGGGGATACGCAGTATTTT
d_gene: .; v_gene: TRBV28; abundance: many; j_gene: TRBJ2-1; CDR3aa: CASSTPWGPNNEQFF; CDR3nt: TGTGCCAGCTCAACCCCCTGGGGGCCGAACAATGAGCAGTTCTTC
d_gene: .; v_gene: TRBV27; abundance: few; j_gene: TRBJ2-7; CDR3aa: CASSSEGLDDRYEQYF; CDR3nt: TGTGCCAGCAGTTCGGAGGGCCTAGACGACCGTTACGAGCAGTACTTC
d_gene: .; v_gene: TRBV27; abundance: many; j_gene: TRBJ2-1; CDR3aa: CASSSASTSGSYNEQFF; CDR3nt: TGTGCCAGCAGTTCCGCTTCGACTAGTGGCTCCTACAATGAGCAGTTCTTC
d_gene: .; v_gene: TRBV2; abundance: many; j_gene: TRBJ1-1; CDR3aa: CASRGLENTEAFF; CDR3nt: TGTGCCAGCAGAGGCCTGGAGAACACTGAAGCTTTCTTT
d_gene: TRBD1; v_gene: TRBV6-2/TRBV6-3; abundance: many; j_gene: TRBJ2-7; CDR3aa: CASSYLVQGGTYEQYF; CDR3nt: TGTGCCAGCAGTTACCTCGTACAGGGGGGAACCTACGAGCAGTACTTC